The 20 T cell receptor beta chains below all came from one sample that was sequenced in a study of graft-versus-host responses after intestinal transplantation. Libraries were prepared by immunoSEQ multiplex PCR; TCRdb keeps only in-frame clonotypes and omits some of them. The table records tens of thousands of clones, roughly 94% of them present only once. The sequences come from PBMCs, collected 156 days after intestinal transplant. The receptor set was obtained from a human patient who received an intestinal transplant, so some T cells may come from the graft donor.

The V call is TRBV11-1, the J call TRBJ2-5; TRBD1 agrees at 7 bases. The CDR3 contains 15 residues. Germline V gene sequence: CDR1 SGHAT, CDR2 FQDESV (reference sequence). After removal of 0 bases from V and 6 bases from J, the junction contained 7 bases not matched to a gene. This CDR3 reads CASSLAGQVRKTQYF. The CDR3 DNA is TGTGCCAGCAGCTTAGCTGGACAGGTTAGAAAGACCCAGTACTTC.

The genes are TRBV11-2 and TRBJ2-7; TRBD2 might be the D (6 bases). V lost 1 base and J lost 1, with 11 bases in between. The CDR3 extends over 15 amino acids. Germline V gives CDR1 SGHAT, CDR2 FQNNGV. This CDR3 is CASSLGAGGSYEQYF. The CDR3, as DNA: TGTGCCAGCAGCTTAGGAGCGGGCGGGTCCTACGAGCAGTACTTC.

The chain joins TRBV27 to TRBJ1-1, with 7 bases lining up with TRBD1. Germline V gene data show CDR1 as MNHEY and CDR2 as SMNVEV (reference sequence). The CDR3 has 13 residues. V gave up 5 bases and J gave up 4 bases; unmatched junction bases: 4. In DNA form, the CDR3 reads TGTGCCAGCAGTCCCGGGACAGTCACTGAAGCTTTCTTT. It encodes CASSPGTVTEAFF.

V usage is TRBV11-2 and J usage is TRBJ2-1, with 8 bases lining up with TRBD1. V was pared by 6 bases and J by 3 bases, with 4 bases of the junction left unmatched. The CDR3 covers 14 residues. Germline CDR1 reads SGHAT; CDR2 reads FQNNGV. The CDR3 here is CASSHTGGYNEQFF. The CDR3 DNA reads TGTGCCAGCAGTCATACAGGGGGCTACAATGAGCAGTTCTTC.

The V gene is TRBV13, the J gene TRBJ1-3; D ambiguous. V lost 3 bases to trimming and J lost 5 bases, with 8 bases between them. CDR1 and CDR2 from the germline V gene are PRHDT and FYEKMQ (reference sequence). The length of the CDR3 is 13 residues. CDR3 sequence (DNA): TGTGCCAGCAGCTTGGGCAGGAGAAACACCATATATTTT. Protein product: CASSLGRRNTIYF. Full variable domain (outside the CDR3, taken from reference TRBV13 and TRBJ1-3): AAGVIQSPRHLIKEKRETATLKCYPIPRHDTVYWYQQGPGQDPQFLISFYEKMQSDKGSIPDRFSAQQFSDYHSELNMSSLELGDSALYFCASSLGRRNTIYFGEGSWLTVV.

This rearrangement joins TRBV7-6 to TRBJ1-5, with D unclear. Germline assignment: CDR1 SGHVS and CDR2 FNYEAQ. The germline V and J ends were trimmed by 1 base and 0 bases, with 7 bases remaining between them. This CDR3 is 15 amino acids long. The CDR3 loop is CASSLGVGSNQPQHF. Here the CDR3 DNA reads TGTGCCAGCAGCTTAGGGGTTGGTAGCAATCAGCCCCAGCATTTT.

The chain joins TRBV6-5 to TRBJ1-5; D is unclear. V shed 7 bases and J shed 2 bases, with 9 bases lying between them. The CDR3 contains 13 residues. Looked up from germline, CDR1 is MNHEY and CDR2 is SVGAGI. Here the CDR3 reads CASTGGGNQPQHF. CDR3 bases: TGTGCCAGCACGGGCGGGGGCAATCAGCCCCAGCATTTT.

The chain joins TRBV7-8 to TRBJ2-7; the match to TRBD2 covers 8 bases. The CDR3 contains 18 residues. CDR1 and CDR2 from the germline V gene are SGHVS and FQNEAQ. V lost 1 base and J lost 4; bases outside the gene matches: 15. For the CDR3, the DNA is TGTGCCAGCAGCTTAGTGCTATCCGGGGGGGCCTCGTATTACGAGCAGTACTTC. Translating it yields CASSLVLSGGASYYEQYF.

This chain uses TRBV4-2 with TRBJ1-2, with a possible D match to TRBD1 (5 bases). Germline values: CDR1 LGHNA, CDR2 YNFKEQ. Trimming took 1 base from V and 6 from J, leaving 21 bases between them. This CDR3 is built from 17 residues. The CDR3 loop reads CASSQGQGFLFEDGYTF. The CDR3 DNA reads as TGTGCCAGCAGCCAAGGGCAGGGTTTTTTGTTTGAAGATGGCTACACCTTC.

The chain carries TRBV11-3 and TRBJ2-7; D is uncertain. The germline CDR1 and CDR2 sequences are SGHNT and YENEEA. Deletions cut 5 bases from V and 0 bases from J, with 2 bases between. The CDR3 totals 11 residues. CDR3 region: CASSISYEQYF. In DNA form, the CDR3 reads TGTGCCAGCAGCATCTCCTACGAGCAGTACTTC.

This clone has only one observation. This chain's CDR3 is CASSSWGTQQFF. CDR3 coding DNA: TGTGCCAGCAGCTCGTGGGGGACTCAGCAGTTCTTC. The chain links TRBV7-3 to TRBJ2-1, with D perhaps TRBD2 (6 bases). The CDR3 runs 12 residues. Germline values: CDR1 SGHTA, CDR2 FQGTGA. Trimming pared 4 bases from V and 11 bases from J, leaving 12 bases between. Full variable domain (outside the CDR3, taken from reference TRBV7-3 and TRBJ2-1): GAGVSQTPSNKVTEKGKYVELRCDPISGHTALYWYRQSLGQGPEFLIYFQGTGAADDSGLPNDRFFAVRPEGSVSTLKIQRTERGDSAVYLCASSSWGTQQFFGPGTRLTVL.

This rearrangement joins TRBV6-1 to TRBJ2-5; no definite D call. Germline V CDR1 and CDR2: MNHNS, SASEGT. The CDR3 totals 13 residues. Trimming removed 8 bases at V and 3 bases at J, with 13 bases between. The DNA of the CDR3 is TGTGCCAGCCGCCTCCATGAGGAAGAGACCCAGTACTTC. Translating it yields CASRLHEEETQYF.

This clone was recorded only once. The CDR3 nucleotides read TGTGCCAGCAGCTTACTGACTGGGCAGGGGCAGCCCCAGCATTTT. This codes for CASSLLTGQGQPQHF. The chain is built from TRBV7-9 and TRBJ1-5; possibly TRBD1 for D (6 bases). Germline V gives CDR1 SEHNR, CDR2 FQNEAQ (reference sequence). The CDR3 runs 15 residues. V dropped 2 bases and J dropped 7 bases, with 15 bases sitting between them. The whole variable domain, remainder taken from reference TRBV7-9 and TRBJ1-5, is DTGVSQNPRHKITKRGQNVTFRCDPISEHNRLYWYRQTLGQGPEFLTYFQNEAQLEKSRLLSDRFSAERPKGSFSTLEIQRTEQGDSAMYLCASSLLTGQGQPQHFGDGTRLSIL.

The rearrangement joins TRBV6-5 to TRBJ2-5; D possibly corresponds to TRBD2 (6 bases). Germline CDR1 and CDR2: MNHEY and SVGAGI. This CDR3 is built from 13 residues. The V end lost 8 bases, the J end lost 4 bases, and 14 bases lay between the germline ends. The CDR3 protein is CASDPGEAETQYF. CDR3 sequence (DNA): TGTGCCAGCGATCCGGGGGAAGCAGAGACCCAGTACTTC.

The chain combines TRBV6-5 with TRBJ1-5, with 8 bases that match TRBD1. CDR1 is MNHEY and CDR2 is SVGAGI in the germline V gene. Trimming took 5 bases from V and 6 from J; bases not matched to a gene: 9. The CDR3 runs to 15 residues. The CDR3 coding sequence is TGTGCCAGCAGTGGCAGGGGGCAACGGAGTCAGCCCCAGCATTTT. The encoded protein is CASSGRGQRSQPQHF.

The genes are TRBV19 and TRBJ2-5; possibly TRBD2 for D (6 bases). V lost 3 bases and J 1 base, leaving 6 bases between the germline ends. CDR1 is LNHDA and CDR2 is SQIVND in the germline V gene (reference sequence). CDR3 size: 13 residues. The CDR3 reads CASSIGGQETQYF. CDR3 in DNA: TGTGCCAGTAGTATCGGGGGCCAAGAGACCCAGTACTTC.

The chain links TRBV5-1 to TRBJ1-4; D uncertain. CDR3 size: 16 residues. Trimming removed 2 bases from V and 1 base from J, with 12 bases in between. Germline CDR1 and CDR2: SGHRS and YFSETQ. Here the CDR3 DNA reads TGCGCCAGCAGCTTAAATTTGTGGGAAACTAATGAAAAACTGTTTTTT. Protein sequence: CASSLNLWETNEKLFF.

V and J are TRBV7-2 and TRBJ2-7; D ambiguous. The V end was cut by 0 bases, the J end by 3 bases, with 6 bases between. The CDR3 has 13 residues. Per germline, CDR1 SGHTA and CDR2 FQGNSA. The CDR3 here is CASSLAILYEQYF. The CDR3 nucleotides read TGTGCCAGCAGCTTAGCGATCCTCTACGAGCAGTACTTC.

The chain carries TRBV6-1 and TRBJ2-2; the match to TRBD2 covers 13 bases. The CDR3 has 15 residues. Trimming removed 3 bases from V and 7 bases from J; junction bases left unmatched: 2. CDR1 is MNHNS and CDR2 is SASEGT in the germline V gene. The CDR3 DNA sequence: TGTGCCAGCAGTGAGAGGACTAGCGGGGGCGGGGAGCTGTTTTTT. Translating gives CASSERTSGGGELFF.

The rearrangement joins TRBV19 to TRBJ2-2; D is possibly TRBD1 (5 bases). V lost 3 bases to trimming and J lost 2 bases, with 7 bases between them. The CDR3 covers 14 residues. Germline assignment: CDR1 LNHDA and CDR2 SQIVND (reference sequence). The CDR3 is CASSIQGNTGELFF. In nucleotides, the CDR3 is TGTGCCAGTAGTATTCAGGGTAACACCGGGGAGCTGTTTTTT.